This passage covers 6 T cell receptor beta chains from one sample sequenced in a study of cytomegalovirus exposure and HLA in healthy donors. 60 Vbeta and 13 Jbeta primers were used in PCR. Sequenced by immunoSEQ multiplex PCR; TCRdb stores in-frame clones only, minus some. In the table there are approximately 190,000 clones, 75% to 85% of which are singletons. The material sequenced was PBMCs. The receptors were gathered from a woman under 40 in good health and CMV-seropositive.

In its sample, this clone was seen a few times. CDR3 in amino acids: CASSLGGITDTQYF. In DNA, the CDR3 is TGTGCCAGCAGCTTAGGCGGGATTACAGATACGCAGTATTTT. This chain uses TRBV7-2 with TRBJ2-3, with D tentatively TRBD2 (6 bases). The CDR3 is 14 residues long. The V and J ends lost 1 base and 3 bases respectively, with 8 bases between them. Germline CDR1 and CDR2: SGHTA and FQGNSA.

The V gene is TRBV25-1, the J gene TRBJ1-4, with 7 nucleotides matching TRBD1. J gave up 3 bases and V 3 bases, and 4 bases lay outside the gene matches. Germline V CDR1 and CDR2: MGHDK, SYGVNS. This CDR3 spans 15 amino acids. CDR3 DNA: TGTGCCAGCAGTGATTGGACAGGTCCTAATGAAAAACTGTTTTTT. Residues: CASSDWTGPNEKLFF.

V usage is TRBV6-5 and J usage is TRBJ2-7; possibly TRBD1 for D (5 bases). CDR3 length equals 13 residues. CDR1 and CDR2 (germline): MNHEY, SVGAGI. Trimming shortened V by 7 bases and J by 1 base, and 11 bases separated the two germline ends. This CDR3 reads CASTRAGSYEQYF. CDR3 bases: TGTGCCAGCACCAGGGCAGGGTCCTACGAGCAGTACTTC.

The genes are TRBV4-1 and TRBJ1-5, with 8 bases matching TRBD1. Germline CDR1 and CDR2: MGHRA and YSYEKL. There are 16 residues in the CDR3. V dropped 0 bases and J dropped 7; count of bases not matched to a gene: 8. CDR3 DNA sequence: TGCGCCAGCAGCCAAGATGGGGGACAGGAGGGACAGCCCCAGCATTTT. This translates into CASSQDGGQEGQPQHF.

This clone was seen only once. The chain has TRBV14 and TRBJ2-2; 10 positions match TRBD1. Germline loops: CDR1 SGHDN, CDR2 FVKESK. The V gene end was trimmed by 4 bases and the J gene end by 3 bases; junction bases not matched to a gene: 8. The CDR3 contains 17 residues. The CDR3 DNA reads TGTGCCAGCAGCCCAATCCCGACAGGGGGCCACACCGGGGAGCTGTTTTTT. Amino acids: CASSPIPTGGHTGELFF.

This clone was counted once. The chain joins TRBV30 to TRBJ2-1, with 7 nucleotides matching TRBD2. J was trimmed by 7 bases and V by 4 bases; bases with no gene match: 10. The CDR3 consists of 14 residues. Germline V gene lookup returns CDR1 GTSNPN and CDR2 SVGIG (reference sequence). CDR3 coding DNA: TGTGCCTGGAAGATACTGGAGGGAGGGAATGAGCAGTTCTTC. Protein sequence: CAWKILEGGNEQFF.